This is a list of T cell receptor beta chains from one sample in a study of identical twins. TCRdb independently ran MiXCR on the 5' RACE reads; one entry per CDR3 protein. Of about 660,000 distinct CDR3 sequences in the sample, 8% to 9% are singletons; the top ten hold 0.98%. This same sample was also part of a study on yellow fever vaccine responses in identical twins.

The source material was PBMCs. The receptor set was obtained from a woman under 30 in good health. Both conserved end residues are part of each CDR3. D genes are given only for firm matches. Size is omitted from some rows. Given values are once, few, many or a class for expanded clones.

J gene	V gene	clone size	D gene	CDR3 DNA	CDR3 protein
TRBJ2-7	TRBV18	NA	NA	TGTGCCAGCTCACCAGGTCCTTCCGACGAGCAGTACTTC	CASSPGPSDEQYF
TRBJ1-5	TRBV4-1	NA	NA	TGCGCCAGCAGCCAGGCCCCCGTCAATCAGCCCCAGCATTTT	CASSQAPVNQPQHF
TRBJ1-1	TRBV3-1	many	NA	TGTGCCAGCTCGAGGGTAGCGACTGAAGCTTTCTTT	CASSRVATEAFF
TRBJ2-5	TRBV27	few	NA	TGTGCCAGCAGTGCTACGGGTCACCAAGAGACCCAGTACTTC	CASSATGHQETQYF
TRBJ2-3	TRBV4-3	NA	NA	TGCGCCAGCAGCCAAGAAGAGTTCACAGATACGCAGTATTTT	CASSQEEFTDTQYF
TRBJ1-4	TRBV27	NA	NA	TGTGCCAGCAGTTTGTTAGGGGTTGGAGAAAAACTGTTTTTT	CASSLLGVGEKLFF
TRBJ2-1	TRBV15	many	NA	TGTGCCACCAGCAGAGCCCAACCACAGGAACGTCGGGACAATGAGCAGTTCTTC	CATSRAQPQERRDNEQFF
TRBJ2-3	TRBV29-1	few	TRBD2	TGCAGGGTAGCGGGAGAAATGGGTACGCAGTATTTT	CRVAGEMGTQYF
TRBJ2-7	TRBV10-3	NA	NA	TGTGCCATCAGTGGTGGACTCCTTCCTGACGAGCAGTACTTC	CAISGGLLPDEQYF
TRBJ2-1	TRBV3-1	many	TRBD1	TGTGCCAGCAGCCAAGTTTCCGGGACAGGGACTGGTGAGCAGTTCTTC	CASSQVSGTGTGEQFF
TRBJ2-2	TRBV28	NA	TRBD2	TGTGCCAGCAGTTCGGGACTAGCGGGATTAGGGGAGCTGTTTTTT	CASSSGLAGLGELFF
TRBJ2-3	TRBV5-5	many	NA	TGTGCCAGCAGCTTATCGGCGGGGAGAGGCACAGATACGCAGTATTTT	CASSLSAGRGTDTQYF
TRBJ2-3	TRBV7-9	few	TRBD1	TGTGCCAGCAGCCCTACGTCCCCGACAGGGCGCACAGATACGCAGTATTTT	CASSPTSPTGRTDTQYF
TRBJ2-7	TRBV7-9	NA	NA	TGTGCCAGCAGCCCCACAGGAACTCCTTCTCACGAGCAGTACTTC	CASSPTGTPSHEQYF
TRBJ2-1	TRBV7-9	many	NA	TGTGCCAGCAGCTTAGATCGAGGGATTCTCGATGAGCAGTTCTTC	CASSLDRGILDEQFF
TRBJ2-7	TRBV5-1	NA	NA	TGCGCCAGCAGCTTGTCCGCGGGTTTCGGGGAGCAGTACTTC	CASSLSAGFGEQYF
TRBJ1-5	TRBV20-1	NA	NA	TGCAGTGCCAAGACAGATAATAGCAATCAGCCCCAGCATTTT	CSAKTDNSNQPQHF
TRBJ2-4	TRBV20-1	NA	TRBD2	TGCAGTGCCTGGACGGGATTGACTAGCGGGAGGTCCTCAGCCAAAAACATTCAGTACTTC	CSAWTGLTSGRSSAKNIQYF
TRBJ2-1	TRBV20-1	few	NA	TGCAGTGCTAGAGGGACCGGGACTTCGCACTACAATGAGCAGTTCTTC	CSARGTGTSHYNEQFF
TRBJ2-7	TRBV20-1	NA	NA	TGCAGTGCTAGAGATGCGGCCGCAAGCTCCTACGAGCAGTACTTC	CSARDAAASSYEQYF
TRBJ2-7	TRBV20-1	few	TRBD2	TGCAGTGCTTTACCATTGACTAGCGGGAGGGGGATATACGAGCAGTACTTC	CSALPLTSGRGIYEQYF
TRBJ1-2	TRBV7-9	NA	TRBD1	TGTGCCAGCAATAGCGGGGACCTGACAGGGGCTTGGGGCTACACCTTC	CASNSGDLTGAWGYTF
TRBJ2-3	TRBV9	NA	TRBD2	TGTGCCAGCAGCGTTAGCGGGATTAGCACAGATACGCAGTATTTT	CASSVSGISTDTQYF
TRBJ2-1	TRBV12-3/TRBV12-4	NA	NA	TGTACCAGCAGTCCCACGCCGAAAACAGGGTGGAGGTTCTACAATGAGCAGTTCTTC	CTSSPTPKTGWRFYNEQFF
TRBJ2-7	TRBV15	few	NA	TGTGCCACCAGCAGCCGAGGTCTGGGCACCTACGAGCAGTACTTC	CATSSRGLGTYEQYF
TRBJ2-3	TRBV7-2	few	TRBD2	TGTGCCAGCAGCTTAGGGCTAGCGGTCAGTGTTTCAGATACGCAGTATTTT	CASSLGLAVSVSDTQYF
TRBJ2-3	TRBV28	many	TRBD1	TGTGCCAGCAGTGCAGTTTTTGGACGACAGGGGCGTTCTAGCACAGATACGCAGTATTTT	CASSAVFGRQGRSSTDTQYF
TRBJ2-7	TRBV4-1	NA	TRBD1	TGCGCCAGCAGCAGCCAAGGACAGGAAAGCTCCTACGAGCAGTACTTC	CASSSQGQESSYEQYF
TRBJ2-7	TRBV6-4	few	TRBD2	TGTGCCAGCAGCCCCTCTTCCCTAGCGGGAGTCTACGAGCAGTACTTC	CASSPSSLAGVYEQYF
TRBJ2-5	TRBV4-1	many	NA	TGCGCCAGCAGCCAAGTACGAAAACGGGGGCAAGAGACCCAGTACTTC	CASSQVRKRGQETQYF